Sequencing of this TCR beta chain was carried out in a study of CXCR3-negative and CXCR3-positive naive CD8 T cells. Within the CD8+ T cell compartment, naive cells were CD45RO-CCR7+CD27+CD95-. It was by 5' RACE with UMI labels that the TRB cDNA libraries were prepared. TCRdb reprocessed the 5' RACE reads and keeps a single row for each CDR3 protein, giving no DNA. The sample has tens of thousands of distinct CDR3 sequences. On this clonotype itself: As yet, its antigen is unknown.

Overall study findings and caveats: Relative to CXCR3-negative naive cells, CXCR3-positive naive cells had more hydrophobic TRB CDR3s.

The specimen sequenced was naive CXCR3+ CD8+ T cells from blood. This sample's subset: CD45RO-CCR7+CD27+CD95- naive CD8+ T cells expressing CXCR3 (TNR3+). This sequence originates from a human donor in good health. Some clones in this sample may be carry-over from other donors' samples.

The CDR3 loop reads CASSPRDRCVYEQYF. This chain connects TRBV28 to TRBJ2-7; the D gene TCRdb calls, TRBD1, cannot be checked with no DNA. Germline V CDR1 and CDR2: MDHEN, SYDVKM. The CDR3 has 15 amino acids.